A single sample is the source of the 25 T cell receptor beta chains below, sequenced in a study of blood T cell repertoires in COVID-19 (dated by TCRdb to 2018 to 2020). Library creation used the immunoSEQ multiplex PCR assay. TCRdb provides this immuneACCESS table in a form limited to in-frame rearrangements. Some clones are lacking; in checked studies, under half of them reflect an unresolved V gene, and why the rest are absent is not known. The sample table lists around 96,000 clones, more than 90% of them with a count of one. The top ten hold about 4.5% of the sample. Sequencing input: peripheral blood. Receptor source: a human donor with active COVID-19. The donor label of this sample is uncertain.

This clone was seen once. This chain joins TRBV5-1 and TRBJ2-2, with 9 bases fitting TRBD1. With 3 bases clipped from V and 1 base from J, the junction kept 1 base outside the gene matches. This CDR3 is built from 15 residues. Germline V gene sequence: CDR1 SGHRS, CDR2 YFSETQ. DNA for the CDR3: TGCGCCAGCAGCTGGGGACAGGGGAACACCGGGGAGCTGTTTTTT. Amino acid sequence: CASSWGQGNTGELFF.

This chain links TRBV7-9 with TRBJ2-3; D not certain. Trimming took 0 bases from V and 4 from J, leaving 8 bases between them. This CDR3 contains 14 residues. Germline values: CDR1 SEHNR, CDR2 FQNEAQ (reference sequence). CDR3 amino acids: CASSLAQVADTQYF. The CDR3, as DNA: TGTGCCAGCAGCTTAGCTCAGGTGGCAGATACGCAGTATTTT. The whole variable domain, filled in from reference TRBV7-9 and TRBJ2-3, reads DTGVSQNPRHKITKRGQNVTFRCDPISEHNRLYWYRQTLGQGPEFLTYFQNEAQLEKSRLLSDRFSAERPKGSFSTLEIQRTEQGDSAMYLCASSLAQVADTQYFGPGTRLTVL.

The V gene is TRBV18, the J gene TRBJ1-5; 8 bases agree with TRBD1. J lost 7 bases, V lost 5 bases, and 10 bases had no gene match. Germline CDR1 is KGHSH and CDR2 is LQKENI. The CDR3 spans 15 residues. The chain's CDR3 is CASSSQQGVGQPQHF. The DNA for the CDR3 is TGTGCCAGCTCATCACAACAGGGGGTTGGCCAGCCCCAGCATTTT.

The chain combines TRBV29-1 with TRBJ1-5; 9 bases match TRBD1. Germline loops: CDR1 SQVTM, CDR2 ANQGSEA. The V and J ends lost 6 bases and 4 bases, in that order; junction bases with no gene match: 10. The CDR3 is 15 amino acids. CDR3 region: CSVCLSGQGNQPQHF. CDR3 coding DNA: TGCAGCGTCTGTCTCTCAGGACAGGGGAATCAGCCCCAGCATTTT. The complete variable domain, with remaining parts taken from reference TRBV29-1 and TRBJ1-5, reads SAVISQKPSRDICQRGTSLTIQCQVDSQVTMMFWYRQQPGQSLTLIATANQGSEATYESGFVIDKFPISRPNLTFSTLTVSNMSPEDSSIYLCSVCLSGQGNQPQHFGDGTRLSIL.

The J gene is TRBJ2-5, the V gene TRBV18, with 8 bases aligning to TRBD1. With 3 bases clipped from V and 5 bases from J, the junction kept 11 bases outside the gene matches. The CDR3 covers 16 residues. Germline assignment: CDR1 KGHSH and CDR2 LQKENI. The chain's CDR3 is CASSPRTGGIVETQYF. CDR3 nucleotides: TGTGCCAGCTCACCCCGCACAGGGGGAATAGTGGAGACCCAGTACTTC. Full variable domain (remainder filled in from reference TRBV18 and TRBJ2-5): NAGVMQNPRHLVRRRGQEARLRCSPMKGHSHVYWYRQLPEEGLKFMVYLQKENIIDESGMPKERFSAEFPKEGPSILRIQQVVRGDSAAYFCASSPRTGGIVETQYFGPGTRLLVL.

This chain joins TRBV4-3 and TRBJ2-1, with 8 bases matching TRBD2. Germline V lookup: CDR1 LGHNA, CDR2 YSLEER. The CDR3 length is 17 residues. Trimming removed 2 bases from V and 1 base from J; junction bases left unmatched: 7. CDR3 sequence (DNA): TGCGCCAGCAGCCAACTGCTACTAGCGGAATCCTACAATGAGCAGTTCTTC. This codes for CASSQLLLAESYNEQFF.

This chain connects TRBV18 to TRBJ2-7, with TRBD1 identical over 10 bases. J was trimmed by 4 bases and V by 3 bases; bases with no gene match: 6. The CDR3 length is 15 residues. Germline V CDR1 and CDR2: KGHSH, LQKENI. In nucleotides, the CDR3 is TGTGCCAGCTCACCTGGGACAGGGGCAGGTTACGAGCAGTACTTC. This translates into CASSPGTGAGYEQYF.

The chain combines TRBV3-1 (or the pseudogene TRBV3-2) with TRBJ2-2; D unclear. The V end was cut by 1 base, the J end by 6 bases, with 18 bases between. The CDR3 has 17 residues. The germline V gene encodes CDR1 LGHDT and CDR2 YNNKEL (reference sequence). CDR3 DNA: TGTGCCAGCAGCCAAGCCCGAACAGATAACAGTCCCGGGGAGCTGTTTTTT. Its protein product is CASSQARTDNSPGELFF.

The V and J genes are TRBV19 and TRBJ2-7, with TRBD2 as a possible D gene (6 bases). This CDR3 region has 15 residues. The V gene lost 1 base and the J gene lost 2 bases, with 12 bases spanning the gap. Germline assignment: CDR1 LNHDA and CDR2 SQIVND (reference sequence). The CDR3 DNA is TGTGCCAGTAGTATAGCCTGGGGGGAACCCTACGAGCAGTACTTC. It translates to CASSIAWGEPYEQYF.

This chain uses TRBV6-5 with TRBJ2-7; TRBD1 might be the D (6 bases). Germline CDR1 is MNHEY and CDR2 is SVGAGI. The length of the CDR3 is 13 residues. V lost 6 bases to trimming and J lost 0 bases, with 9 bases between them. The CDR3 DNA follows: TGTGCCAGCAGGCCGGACAGCTCCTACGAGCAGTACTTC. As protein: CASRPDSSYEQYF.

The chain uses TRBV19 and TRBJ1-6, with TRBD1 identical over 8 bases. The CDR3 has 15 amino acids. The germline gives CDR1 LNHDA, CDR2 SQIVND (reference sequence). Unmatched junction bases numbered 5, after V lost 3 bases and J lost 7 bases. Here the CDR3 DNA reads TGTGCCAGTAGTATCGCTCGGGACAGGAATTCACCCCTCCACTTT. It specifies CASSIARDRNSPLHF.

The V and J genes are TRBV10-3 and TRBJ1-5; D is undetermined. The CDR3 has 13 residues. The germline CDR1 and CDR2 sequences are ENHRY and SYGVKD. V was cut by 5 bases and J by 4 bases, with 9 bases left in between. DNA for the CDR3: TGTGCCATCAGTCCCGAGAGGAATCAGCCCCAGCATTTT. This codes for CAISPERNQPQHF.

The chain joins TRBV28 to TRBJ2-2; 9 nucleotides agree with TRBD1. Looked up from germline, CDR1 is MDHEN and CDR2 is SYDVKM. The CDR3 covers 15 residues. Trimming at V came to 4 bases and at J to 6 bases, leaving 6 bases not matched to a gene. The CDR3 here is CASSSPGQGSGELFF. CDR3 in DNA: TGTGCCAGCAGTTCCCCGGGACAGGGTTCCGGGGAGCTGTTTTTT.

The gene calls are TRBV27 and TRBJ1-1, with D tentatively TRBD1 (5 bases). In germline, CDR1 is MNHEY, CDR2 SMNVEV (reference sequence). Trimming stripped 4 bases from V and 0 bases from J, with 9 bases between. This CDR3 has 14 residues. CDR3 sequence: CASSSPRVNTEAFF. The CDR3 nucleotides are TGTGCCAGCAGTTCCCCCAGGGTGAACACTGAAGCTTTCTTT.

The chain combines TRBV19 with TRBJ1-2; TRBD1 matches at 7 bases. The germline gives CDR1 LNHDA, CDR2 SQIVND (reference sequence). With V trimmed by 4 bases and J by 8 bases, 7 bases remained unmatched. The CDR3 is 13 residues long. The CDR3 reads CASSKKTGPGYTF. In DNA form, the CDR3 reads TGTGCCAGTAGTAAAAAGACAGGGCCCGGCTACACCTTC.

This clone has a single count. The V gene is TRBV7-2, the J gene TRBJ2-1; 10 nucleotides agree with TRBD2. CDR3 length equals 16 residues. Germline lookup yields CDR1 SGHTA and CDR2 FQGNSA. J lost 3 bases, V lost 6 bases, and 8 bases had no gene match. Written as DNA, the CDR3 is TGTGCCAGCAGGGGGGCTAGCGGGGGAATCTACAATGAGCAGTTCTTC. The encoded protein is CASRGASGGIYNEQFF.

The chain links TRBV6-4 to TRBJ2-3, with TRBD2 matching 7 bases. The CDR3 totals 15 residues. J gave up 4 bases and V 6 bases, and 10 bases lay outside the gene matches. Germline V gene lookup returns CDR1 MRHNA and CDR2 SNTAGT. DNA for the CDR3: TGTGCCAGCAGCGGGGGGACCACATACCCAGATACGCAGTATTTT. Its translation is CASSGGTTYPDTQYF.

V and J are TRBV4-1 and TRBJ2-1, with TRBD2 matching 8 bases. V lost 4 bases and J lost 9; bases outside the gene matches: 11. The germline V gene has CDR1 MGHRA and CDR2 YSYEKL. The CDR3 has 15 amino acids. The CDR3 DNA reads TGCGCCAGCAGCCCGCGGCCGGGGGGGGAGGGTGAGCAGTTCTTC. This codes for CASSPRPGGEGEQFF.

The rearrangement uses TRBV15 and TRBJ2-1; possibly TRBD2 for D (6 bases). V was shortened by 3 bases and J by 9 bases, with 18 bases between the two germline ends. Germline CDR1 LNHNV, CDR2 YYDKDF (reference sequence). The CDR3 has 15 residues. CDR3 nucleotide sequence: TGTGCCACCAGCAGGCCTCCGGGGGATGGCTTTGAGCAGTTCTTC. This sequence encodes CATSRPPGDGFEQFF.

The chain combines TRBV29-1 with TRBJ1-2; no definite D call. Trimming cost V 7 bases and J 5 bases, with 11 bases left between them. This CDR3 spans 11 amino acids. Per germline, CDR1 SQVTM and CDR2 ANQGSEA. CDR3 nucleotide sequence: TGCAGCGATGCCGCCCGGTATGGCTACACCTTC. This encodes CSDAARYGYTF.

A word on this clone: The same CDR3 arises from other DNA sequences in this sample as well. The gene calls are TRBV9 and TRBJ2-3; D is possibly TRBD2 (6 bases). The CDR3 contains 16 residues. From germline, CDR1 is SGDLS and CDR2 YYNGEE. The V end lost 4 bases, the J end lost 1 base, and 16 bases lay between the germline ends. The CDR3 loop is CASSSRGSGGTDTQYF. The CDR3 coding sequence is TGTGCCAGCAGCAGCCGAGGATCGGGGGGCACAGATACGCAGTATTTT.

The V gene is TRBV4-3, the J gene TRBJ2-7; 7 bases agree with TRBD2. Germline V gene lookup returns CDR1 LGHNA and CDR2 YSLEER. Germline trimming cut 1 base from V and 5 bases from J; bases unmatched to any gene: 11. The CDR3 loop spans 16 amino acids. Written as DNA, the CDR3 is TGCGCCAGCAGCCAAGTCTGGGGGGGATCCCTTGACGAGCAGTACTTC. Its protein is CASSQVWGGSLDEQYF.

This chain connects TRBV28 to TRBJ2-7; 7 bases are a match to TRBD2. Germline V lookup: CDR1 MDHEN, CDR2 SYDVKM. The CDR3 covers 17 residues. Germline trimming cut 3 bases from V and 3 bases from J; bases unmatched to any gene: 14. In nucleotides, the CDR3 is TGTGCCAGCAGTTTTGATGGGCGGGGGTTCGGGGGCTACGAGCAGTACTTC. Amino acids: CASSFDGRGFGGYEQYF.

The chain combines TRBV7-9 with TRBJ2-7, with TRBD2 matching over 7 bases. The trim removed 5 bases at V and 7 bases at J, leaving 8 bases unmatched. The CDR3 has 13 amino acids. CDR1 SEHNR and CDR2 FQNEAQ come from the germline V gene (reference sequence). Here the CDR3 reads CASSTQASGEQYF. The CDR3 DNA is TGTGCCAGCAGCACACAGGCTAGCGGTGAGCAGTACTTC.

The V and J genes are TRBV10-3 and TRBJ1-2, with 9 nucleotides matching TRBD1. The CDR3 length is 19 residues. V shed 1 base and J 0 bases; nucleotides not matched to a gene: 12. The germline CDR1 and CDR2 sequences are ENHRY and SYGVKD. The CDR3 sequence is CAISEFGGQGILANYGYTF. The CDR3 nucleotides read TGTGCCATCAGTGAGTTTGGCGGACAGGGGATCCTAGCTAACTATGGCTACACCTTC.